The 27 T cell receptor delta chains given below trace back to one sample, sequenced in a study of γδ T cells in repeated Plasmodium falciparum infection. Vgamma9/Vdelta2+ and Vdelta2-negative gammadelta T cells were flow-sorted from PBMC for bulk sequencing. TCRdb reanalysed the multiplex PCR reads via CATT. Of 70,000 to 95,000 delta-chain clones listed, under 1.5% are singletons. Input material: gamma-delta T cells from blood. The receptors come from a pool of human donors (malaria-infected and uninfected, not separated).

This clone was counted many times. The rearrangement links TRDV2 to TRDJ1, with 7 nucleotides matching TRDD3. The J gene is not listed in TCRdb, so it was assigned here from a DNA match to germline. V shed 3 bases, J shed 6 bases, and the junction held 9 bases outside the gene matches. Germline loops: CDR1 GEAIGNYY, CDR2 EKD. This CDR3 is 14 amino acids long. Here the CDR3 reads CACDPLGARHKLIF. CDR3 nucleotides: TGTGCCTGTGACCCCCTGGGGGCTAGACATAAACTCATCTTT.

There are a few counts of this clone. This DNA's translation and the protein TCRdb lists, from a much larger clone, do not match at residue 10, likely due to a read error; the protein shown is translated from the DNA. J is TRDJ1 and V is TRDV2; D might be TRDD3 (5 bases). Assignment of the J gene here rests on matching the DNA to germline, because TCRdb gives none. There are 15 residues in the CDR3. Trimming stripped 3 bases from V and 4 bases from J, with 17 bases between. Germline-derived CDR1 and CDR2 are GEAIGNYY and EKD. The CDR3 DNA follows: TGTGCCTGTGACCAGTGGGGCCTTTACATCGATAAACTCATCTTT. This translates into CACDQWGLYIDKLIF.

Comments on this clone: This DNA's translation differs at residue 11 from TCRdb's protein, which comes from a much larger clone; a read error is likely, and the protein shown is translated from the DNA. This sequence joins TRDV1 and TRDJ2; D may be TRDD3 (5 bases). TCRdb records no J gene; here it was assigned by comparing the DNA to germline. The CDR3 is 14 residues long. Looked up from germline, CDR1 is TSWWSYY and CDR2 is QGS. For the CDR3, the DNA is TGTGCTCTAGGGGGCTCCGGACCGATAGCACGACTCTTCTTT. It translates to CALGGSGPIARLFF.

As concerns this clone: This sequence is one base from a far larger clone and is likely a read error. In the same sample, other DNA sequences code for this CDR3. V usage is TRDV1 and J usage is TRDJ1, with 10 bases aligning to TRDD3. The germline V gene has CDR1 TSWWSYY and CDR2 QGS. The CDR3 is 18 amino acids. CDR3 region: CALGELSVMGDTTDKLIF. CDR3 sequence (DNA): TGTGCTCTTGGTGAACTTTCAGTCATGGGGGATACAACCGATAAACTCATCTTT.

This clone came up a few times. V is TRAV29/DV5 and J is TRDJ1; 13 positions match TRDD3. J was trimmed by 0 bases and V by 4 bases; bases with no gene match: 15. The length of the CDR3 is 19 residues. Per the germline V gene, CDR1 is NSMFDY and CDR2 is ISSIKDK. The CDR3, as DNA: TGTGCAGCAGGAAGGACCTTCCTACTGGGGGATACGTACACCGATAAACTCATCTTT. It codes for CAAGRTFLLGDTYTDKLIF.

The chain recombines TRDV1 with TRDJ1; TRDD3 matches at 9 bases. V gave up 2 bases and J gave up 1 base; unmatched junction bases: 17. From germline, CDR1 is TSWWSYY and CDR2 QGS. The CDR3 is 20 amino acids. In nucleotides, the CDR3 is TGTGCTCTTGGGGAATTCCTACTGCACCGTTACTGGGGGAGCACCGATAAACTCATCTTT. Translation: CALGEFLLHRYWGSTDKLIF.

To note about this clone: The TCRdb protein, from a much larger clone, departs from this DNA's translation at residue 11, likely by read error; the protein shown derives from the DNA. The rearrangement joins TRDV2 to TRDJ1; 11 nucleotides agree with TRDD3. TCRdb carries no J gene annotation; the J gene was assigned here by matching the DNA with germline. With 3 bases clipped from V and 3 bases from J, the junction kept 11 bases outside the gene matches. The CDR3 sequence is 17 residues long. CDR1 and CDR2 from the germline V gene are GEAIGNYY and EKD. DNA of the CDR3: TGTGCCTGTGACTTGTATGCTGGGGGATACCCCCCCGATAAACTCATCTTT. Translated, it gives CACDLYAGGYPPDKLIF.

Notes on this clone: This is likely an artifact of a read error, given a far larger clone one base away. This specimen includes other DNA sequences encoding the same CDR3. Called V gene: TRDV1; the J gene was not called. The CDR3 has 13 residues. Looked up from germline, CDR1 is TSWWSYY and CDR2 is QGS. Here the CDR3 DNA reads TGTGCTCTCGTTTCCCTCGAATCCGATAAGCTCATCTTT. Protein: CALVSLESDKLIF.

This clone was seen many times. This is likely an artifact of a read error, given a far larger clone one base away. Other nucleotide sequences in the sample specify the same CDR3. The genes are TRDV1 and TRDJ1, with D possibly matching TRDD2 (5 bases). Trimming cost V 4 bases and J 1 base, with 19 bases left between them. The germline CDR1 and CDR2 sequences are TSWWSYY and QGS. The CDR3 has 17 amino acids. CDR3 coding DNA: TGTGCTCTTGGGGGGCTCTACTTCCCCGGTATCACCGATAAACTCATCTTT. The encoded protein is CALGGLYFPGITDKLIF.

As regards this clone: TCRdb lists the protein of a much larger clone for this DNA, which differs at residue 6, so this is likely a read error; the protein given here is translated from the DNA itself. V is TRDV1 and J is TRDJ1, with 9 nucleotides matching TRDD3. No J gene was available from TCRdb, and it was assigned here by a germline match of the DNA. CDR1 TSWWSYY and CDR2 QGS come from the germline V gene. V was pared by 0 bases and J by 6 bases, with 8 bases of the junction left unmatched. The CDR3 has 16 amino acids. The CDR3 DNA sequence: TGTGCTCTTGGGGAACTCCCATTGGGGGATATATATAAACTCATCTTT. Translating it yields CALGELPLGDIYKLIF.

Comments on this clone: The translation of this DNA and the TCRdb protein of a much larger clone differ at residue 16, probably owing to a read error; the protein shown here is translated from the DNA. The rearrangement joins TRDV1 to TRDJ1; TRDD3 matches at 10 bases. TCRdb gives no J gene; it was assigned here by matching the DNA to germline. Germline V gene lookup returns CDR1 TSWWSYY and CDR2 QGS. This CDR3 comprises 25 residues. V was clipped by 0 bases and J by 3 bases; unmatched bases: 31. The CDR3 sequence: CALGELRAGLPYWGIREDLADKLIF. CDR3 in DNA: TGTGCTCTTGGGGAACTAAGGGCCGGTCTCCCGTACTGGGGGATTCGTGAAGATCTAGCCGATAAACTCATCTTT.

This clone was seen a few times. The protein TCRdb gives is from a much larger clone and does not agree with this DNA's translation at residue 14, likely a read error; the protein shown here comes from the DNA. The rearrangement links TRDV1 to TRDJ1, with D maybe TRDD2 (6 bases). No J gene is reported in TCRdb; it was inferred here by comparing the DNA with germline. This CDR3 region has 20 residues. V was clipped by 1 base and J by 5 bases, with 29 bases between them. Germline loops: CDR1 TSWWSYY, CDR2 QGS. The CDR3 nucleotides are TGTGCTCTTGGGGAACCCCCCCCTTTCCTATTCGGTCATCCCCCTGATAAACTCATCTTT. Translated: CALGEPPPFLFGHPPDKLIF.

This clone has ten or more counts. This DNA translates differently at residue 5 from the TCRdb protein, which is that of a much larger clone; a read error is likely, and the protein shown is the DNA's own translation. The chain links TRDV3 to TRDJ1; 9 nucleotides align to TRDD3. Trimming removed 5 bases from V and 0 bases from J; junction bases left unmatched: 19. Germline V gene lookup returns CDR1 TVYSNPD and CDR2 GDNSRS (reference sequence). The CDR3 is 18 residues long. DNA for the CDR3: TGTGCCCCTTCTCCGGAATGCAGTACTGGGGGAGACACCGATAAACTCATCTTT. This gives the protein CAPSPECSTGGDTDKLIF.

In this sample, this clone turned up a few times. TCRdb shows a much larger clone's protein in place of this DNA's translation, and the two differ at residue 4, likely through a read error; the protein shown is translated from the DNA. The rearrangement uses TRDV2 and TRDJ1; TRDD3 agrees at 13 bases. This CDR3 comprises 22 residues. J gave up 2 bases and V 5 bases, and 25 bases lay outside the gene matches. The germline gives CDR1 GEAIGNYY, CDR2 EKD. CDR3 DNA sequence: TGTGCCTGTGGCCCAGTACCGACCGCCGTACTGGGGGATACGGAGGGGACCGATAAACTCATCTTT. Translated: CACGPVPTAVLGDTEGTDKLIF.

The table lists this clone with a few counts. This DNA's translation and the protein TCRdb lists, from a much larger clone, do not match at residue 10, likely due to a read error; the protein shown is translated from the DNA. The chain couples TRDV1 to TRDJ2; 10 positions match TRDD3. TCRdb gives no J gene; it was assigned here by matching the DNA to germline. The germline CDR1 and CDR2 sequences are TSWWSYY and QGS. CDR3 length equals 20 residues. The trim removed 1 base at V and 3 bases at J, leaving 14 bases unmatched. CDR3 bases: TGTGCTCTTGGGGAACGGACCCTAAGCCGGGGGATACGTATGACAGCACAACTCTTCTTT. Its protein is CALGERTLSRGIRMTAQLFF.

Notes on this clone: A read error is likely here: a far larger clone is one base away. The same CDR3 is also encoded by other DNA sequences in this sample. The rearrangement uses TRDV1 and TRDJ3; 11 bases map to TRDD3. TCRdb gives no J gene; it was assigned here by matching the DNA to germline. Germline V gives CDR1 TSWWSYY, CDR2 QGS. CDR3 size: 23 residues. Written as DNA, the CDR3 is TGTGCTCTCGGGGAACGTTTTCTTTACTGGGGGATAATCACCTCCTGGGACACCCGACAGATGTTTTTC. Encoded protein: CALGERFLYWGIITSWDTRQMFF.

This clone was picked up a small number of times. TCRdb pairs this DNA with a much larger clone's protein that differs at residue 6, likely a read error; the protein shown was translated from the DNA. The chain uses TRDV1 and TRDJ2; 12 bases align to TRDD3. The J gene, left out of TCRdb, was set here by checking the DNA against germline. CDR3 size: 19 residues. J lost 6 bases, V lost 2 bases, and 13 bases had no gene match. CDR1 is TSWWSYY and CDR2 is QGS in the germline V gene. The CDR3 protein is CALGEGITYWGIPPAQLFF. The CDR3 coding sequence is TGTGCTCTTGGGGAAGGTATTACCTACTGGGGGATACCCCCAGCACAACTCTTCTTT.

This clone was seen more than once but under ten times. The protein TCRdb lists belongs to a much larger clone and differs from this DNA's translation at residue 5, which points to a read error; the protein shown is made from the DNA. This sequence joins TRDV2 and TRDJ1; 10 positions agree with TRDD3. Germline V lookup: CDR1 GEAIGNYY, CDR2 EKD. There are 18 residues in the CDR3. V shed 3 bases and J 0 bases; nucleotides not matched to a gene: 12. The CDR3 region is CACDVRNVGDTYTDKLIF. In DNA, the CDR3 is TGTGCCTGTGACGTAAGGAACGTGGGGGATACTTACACCGATAAACTCATCTTT.

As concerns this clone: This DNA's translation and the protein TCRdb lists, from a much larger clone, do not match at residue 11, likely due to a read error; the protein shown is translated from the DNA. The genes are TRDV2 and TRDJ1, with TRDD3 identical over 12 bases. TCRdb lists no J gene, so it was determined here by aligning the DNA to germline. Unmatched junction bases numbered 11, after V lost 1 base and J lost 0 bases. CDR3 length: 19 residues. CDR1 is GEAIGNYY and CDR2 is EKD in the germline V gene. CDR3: CACDTRLGDTPRDTDKLIF. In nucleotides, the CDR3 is TGTGCCTGTGACACGAGACTGGGGGATACACCTCGAGACACCGATAAACTCATCTTT.

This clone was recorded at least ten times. The CDR3 sequence: CALGGFWGILRGPDKLIF. As DNA, the CDR3 is TGTGCTCTTGGGGGCTTCTGGGGGATCCTACGCGGTCCCGATAAACTCATCTTT. The chain couples TRDV1 to TRDJ1; 9 bases agree with TRDD3. Germline lookup yields CDR1 TSWWSYY and CDR2 QGS. Trimming at V came to 4 bases and at J to 3 bases, leaving 15 bases not matched to a gene. The CDR3 extends over 18 amino acids.

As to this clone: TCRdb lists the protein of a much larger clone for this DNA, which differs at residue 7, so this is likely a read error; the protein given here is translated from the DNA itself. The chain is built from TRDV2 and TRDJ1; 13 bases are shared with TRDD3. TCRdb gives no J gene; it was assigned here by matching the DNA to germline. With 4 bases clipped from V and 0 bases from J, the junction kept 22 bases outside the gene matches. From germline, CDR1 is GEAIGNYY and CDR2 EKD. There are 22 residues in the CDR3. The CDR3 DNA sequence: TGTGCCTGTGAAACCTCGCTCTCGTACTGGGGGATACGCGTTCCCGACACCGATAAACTCATCTTT. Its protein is CACETSLSYWGIRVPDTDKLIF.

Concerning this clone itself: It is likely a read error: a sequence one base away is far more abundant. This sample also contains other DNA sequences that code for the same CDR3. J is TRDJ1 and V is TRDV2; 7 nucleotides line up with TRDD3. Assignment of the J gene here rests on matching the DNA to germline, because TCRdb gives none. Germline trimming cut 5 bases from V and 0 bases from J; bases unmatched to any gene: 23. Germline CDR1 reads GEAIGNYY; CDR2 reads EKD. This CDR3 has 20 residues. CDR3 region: CACAVPTYWGGTKYTDKLIF. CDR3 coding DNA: TGTGCCTGTGCGGTTCCCACGTACTGGGGAGGGACAAAGTACACCGATAAACTCATCTTT.

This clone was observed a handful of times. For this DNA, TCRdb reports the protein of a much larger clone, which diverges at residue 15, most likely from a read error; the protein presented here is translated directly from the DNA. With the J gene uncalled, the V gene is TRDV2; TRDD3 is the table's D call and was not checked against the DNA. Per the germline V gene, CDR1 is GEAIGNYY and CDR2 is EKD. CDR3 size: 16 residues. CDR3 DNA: TGTGCCTGTGAAACTATGGGGTCCCGGTCATCCGATAAACTCACCTTT. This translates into CACETMGSRSSDKLTF.

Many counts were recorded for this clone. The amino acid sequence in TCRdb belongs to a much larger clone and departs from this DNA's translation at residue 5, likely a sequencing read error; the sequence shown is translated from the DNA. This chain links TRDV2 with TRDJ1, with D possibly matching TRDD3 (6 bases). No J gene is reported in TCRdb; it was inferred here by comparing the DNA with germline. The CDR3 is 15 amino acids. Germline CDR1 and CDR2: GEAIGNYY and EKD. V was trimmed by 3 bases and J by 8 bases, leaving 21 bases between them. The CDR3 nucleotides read TGTGCCTGTGACGCCGTAGGTGGGGGCTCACTCAAACTCATCTTT. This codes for CACDAVGGGSLKLIF.

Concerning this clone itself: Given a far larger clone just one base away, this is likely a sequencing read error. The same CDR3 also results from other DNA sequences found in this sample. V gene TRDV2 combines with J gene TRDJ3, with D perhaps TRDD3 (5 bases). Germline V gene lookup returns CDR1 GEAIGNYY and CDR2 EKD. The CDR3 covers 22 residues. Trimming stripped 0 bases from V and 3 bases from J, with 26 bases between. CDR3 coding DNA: TGTGCCTGTGACACCGTGTCCCTAGGGGAGACAAACGGGGTCTGGGACACCCGACAGATGTTTTTC. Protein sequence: CACDTVSLGETNGVWDTRQMFF.

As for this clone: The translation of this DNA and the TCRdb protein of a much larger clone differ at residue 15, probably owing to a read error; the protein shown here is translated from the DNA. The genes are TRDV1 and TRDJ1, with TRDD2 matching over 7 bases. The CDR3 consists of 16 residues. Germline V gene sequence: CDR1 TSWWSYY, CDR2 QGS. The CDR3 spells CALGLLSYAQTDKLTF. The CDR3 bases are TGTGCTCTTGGGTTACTTTCCTACGCCCAGACCGATAAACTCACCTTT.

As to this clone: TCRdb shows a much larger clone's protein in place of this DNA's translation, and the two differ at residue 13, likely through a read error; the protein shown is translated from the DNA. CDR3 nucleotides: TGTGCCTGTGACACCGGGCGTGACACCGATAAACTCACCTTT. It codes for CACDTGRDTDKLTF. No J gene was named, though the V gene is TRDV2. CDR1 and CDR2 from the germline V gene are GEAIGNYY and EKD. CDR3 size: 14 residues.